Below are 3 T cell receptor beta chains sequenced from a single sample in a study of T cell responses to AZD1222 COVID-19 vaccine. This table comes from immunoSEQ multiplex PCR, and its TCRdb copy is limited to in-frame clones, with some not included. The data show approximately 200,000 clones, roughly nine tenths seen once. Source: peripheral blood, taken 28 days after the second AZD1222 dose. The receptors here all came from an adult who received the AZD1222 COVID-19 vaccine.

The J gene is TRBJ1-5, the V gene TRBV6-1; D gene uncertain. Trimming removed 0 bases from V and 0 bases from J, with 9 bases in between. Per germline, CDR1 MNHNS and CDR2 SASEGT. The CDR3 totals 16 residues. The CDR3 loop reads CASSEAFRYSNQPQHF. CDR3 nucleotides: TGTGCCAGCAGTGAAGCGTTTCGGTATAGCAATCAGCCCCAGCATTTT.

The J gene is TRBJ2-7, the V gene TRBV3-1 (or the pseudogene TRBV3-2); TRBD2 is a possible D gene (5 bases). Trimming left V 1 base short and J 0 bases short, with 13 bases between. The CDR3 has 16 amino acids. The germline V gene has CDR1 LGHDT and CDR2 YNNKEL (reference sequence). The CDR3 region is CASSQVWAGGSYEQYF. CDR3 DNA sequence: TGTGCCAGCAGCCAAGTTTGGGCGGGTGGCTCCTACGAGCAGTACTTC.

V usage is TRBV11-3 and J usage is TRBJ2-7; D perhaps matches TRBD1 (5 bases). Germline lookup yields CDR1 SGHNT and CDR2 YENEEA. V lost 6 bases to trimming and J lost 10 bases, with 19 bases between them. The CDR3 has 13 residues. In DNA form, the CDR3 reads TGTGCCAGCAGTTCAGCCTCAGGGCCTCGTCAGTACTTC. As protein: CASSSASGPRQYF.